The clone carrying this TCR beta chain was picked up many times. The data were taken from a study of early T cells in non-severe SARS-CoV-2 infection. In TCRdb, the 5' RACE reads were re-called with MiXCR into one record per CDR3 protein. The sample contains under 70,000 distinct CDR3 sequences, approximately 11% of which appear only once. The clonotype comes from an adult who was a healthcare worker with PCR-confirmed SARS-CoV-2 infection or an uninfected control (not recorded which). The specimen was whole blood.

CDR3 loop: CASSPTGATQYF. The CDR3 nucleotides read TGTGCCAGCAGCCCCACAGGGGCTACGCAGTATTTT. The chain links TRBV7-2 to TRBJ2-3; 7 nucleotides align to TRBD1. Germline V gene data show CDR1 as SGHTA and CDR2 as FQGNSA. J gave up 8 bases and V 5 bases, and 4 bases lay outside the gene matches. The CDR3 consists of 12 residues.